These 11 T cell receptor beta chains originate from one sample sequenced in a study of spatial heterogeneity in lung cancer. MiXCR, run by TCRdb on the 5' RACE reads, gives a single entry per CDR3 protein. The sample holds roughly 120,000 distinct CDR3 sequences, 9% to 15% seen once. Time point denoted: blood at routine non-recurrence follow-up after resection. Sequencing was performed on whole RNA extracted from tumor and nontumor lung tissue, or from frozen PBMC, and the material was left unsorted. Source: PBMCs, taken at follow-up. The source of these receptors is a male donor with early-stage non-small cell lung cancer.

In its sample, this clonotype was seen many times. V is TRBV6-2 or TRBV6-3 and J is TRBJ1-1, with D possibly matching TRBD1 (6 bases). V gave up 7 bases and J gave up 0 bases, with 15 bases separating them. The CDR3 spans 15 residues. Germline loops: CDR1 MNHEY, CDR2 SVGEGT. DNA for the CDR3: TGTGCCAGCACCTGGGACACCTTTATGAACACTGAAGCTTTCTTT. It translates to CASTWDTFMNTEAFF.

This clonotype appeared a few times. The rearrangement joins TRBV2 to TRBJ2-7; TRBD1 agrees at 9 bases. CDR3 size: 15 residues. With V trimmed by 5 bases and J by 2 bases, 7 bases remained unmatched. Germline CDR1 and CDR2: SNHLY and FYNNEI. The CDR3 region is CASSPGQGGTYEQYF. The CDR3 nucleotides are TGTGCCAGCAGTCCGGGACAGGGTGGCACCTACGAGCAGTACTTC. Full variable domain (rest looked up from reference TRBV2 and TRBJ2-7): EPEVTQTPSHQVTQMGQEVILRCVPISNHLYFYWYRQILGQKVEFLVSFYNNEISEKSEIFDDQFSVERPDGSNFTLKIRSTKLEDSAMYFCASSPGQGGTYEQYFGPGTRLTVT.

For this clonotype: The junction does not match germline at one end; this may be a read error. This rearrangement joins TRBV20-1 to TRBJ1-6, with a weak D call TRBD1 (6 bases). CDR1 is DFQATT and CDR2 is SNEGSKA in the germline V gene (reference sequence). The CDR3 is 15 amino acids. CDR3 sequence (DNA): TGCAGTGCCAGAGACAGGCTAACAGGGAATTCACCCCTCCACTTT. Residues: CSARDRLTGNSPLHF.

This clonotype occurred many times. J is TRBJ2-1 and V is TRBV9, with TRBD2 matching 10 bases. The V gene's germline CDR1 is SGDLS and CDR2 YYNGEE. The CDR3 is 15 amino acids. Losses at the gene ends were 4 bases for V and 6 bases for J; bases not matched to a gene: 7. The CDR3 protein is CASSPSGGVGNEQFF. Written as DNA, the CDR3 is TGTGCCAGCAGCCCGAGCGGGGGGGTCGGCAATGAGCAGTTCTTC.

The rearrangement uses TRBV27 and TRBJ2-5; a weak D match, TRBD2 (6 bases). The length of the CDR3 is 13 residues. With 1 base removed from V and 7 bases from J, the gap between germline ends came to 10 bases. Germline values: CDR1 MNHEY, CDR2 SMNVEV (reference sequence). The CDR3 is CASSLYLGGTQYF. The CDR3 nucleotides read TGTGCCAGCAGTTTATACCTCGGGGGGACCCAGTACTTC.

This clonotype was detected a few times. The CDR3, as DNA: TGTGCCAGCAGTTACTCGAGGGTTGACTCGAACATTCAGTACTTC. Its translation: CASSYSRVDSNIQYF. The chain joins TRBV6-5 to TRBJ2-4; possibly TRBD2 for D (5 bases). Deletions cut 0 bases from V and 7 bases from J, with 13 bases between. The CDR3 spans 15 residues. The V gene's germline CDR1 is MNHEY and CDR2 SVGAGI.

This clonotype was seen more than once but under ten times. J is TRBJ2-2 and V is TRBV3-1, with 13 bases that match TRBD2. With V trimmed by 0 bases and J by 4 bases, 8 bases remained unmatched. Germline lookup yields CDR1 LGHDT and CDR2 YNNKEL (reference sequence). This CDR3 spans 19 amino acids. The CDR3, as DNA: TGTGCCAGCAGCCAAGACGTAGGACTAGCGGGGGCTTTCACCGGGGAGCTGTTTTTT. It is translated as CASSQDVGLAGAFTGELFF.

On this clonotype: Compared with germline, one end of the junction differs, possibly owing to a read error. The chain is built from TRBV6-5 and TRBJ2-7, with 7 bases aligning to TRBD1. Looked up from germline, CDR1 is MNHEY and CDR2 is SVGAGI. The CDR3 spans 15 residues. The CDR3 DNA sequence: TGTGCCAGCAGTTACTCGGTAACAGGGGTCTACGGGCAGTACTTC. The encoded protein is CASSYSVTGVYGQYF.

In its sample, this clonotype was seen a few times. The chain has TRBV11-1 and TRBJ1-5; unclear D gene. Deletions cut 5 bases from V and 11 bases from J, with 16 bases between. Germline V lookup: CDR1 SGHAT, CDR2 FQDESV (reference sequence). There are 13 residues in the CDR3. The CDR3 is CASSPGVRETQHF. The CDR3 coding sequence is TGTGCCAGCAGCCCGGGAGTTCGAGAGACCCAGCATTTT.

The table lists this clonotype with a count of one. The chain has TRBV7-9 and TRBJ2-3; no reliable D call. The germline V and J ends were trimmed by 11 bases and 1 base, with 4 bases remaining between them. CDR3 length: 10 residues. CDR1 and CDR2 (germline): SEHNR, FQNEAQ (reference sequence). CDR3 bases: TGTGCCGGGGGCACAGATACGCAGTATTTT. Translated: CAGGTDTQYF.

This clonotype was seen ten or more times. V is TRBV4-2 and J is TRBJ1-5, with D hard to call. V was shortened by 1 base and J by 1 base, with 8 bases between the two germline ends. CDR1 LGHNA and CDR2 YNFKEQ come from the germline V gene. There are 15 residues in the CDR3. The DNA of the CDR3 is TGTGCCAGCAGCCAAGCACAGTCCAGCAATCAGCCCCAGCATTTT. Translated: CASSQAQSSNQPQHF.